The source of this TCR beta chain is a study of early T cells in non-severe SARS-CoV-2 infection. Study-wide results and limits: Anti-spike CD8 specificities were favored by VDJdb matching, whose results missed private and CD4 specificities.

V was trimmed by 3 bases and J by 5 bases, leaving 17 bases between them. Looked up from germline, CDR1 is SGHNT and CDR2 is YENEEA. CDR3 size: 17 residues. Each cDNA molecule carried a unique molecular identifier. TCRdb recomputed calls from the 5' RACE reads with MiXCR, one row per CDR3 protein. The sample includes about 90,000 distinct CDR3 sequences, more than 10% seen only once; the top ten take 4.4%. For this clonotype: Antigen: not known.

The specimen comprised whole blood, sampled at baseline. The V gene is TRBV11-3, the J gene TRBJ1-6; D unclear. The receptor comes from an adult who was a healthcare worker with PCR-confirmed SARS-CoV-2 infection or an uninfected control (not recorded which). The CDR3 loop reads CASSFVAFQRNNSPLHF. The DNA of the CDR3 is TGTGCCAGCAGCTTCGTAGCTTTTCAGCGCAATAATTCACCCCTCCACTTT.